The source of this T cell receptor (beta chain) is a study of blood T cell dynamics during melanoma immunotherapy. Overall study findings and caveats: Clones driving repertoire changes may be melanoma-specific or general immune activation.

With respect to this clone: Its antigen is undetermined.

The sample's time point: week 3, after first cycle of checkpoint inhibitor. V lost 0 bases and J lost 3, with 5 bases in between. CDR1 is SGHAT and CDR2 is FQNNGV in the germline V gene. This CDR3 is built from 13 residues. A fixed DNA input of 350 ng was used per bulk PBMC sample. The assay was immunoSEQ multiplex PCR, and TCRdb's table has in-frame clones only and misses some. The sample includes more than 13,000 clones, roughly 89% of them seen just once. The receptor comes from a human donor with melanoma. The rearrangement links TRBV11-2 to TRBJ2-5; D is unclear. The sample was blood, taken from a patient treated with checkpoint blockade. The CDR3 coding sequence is TGTGCCAGCAGCTTAGATTTGAAAGAGACCCAGTACTTC. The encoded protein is CASSLDLKETQYF.